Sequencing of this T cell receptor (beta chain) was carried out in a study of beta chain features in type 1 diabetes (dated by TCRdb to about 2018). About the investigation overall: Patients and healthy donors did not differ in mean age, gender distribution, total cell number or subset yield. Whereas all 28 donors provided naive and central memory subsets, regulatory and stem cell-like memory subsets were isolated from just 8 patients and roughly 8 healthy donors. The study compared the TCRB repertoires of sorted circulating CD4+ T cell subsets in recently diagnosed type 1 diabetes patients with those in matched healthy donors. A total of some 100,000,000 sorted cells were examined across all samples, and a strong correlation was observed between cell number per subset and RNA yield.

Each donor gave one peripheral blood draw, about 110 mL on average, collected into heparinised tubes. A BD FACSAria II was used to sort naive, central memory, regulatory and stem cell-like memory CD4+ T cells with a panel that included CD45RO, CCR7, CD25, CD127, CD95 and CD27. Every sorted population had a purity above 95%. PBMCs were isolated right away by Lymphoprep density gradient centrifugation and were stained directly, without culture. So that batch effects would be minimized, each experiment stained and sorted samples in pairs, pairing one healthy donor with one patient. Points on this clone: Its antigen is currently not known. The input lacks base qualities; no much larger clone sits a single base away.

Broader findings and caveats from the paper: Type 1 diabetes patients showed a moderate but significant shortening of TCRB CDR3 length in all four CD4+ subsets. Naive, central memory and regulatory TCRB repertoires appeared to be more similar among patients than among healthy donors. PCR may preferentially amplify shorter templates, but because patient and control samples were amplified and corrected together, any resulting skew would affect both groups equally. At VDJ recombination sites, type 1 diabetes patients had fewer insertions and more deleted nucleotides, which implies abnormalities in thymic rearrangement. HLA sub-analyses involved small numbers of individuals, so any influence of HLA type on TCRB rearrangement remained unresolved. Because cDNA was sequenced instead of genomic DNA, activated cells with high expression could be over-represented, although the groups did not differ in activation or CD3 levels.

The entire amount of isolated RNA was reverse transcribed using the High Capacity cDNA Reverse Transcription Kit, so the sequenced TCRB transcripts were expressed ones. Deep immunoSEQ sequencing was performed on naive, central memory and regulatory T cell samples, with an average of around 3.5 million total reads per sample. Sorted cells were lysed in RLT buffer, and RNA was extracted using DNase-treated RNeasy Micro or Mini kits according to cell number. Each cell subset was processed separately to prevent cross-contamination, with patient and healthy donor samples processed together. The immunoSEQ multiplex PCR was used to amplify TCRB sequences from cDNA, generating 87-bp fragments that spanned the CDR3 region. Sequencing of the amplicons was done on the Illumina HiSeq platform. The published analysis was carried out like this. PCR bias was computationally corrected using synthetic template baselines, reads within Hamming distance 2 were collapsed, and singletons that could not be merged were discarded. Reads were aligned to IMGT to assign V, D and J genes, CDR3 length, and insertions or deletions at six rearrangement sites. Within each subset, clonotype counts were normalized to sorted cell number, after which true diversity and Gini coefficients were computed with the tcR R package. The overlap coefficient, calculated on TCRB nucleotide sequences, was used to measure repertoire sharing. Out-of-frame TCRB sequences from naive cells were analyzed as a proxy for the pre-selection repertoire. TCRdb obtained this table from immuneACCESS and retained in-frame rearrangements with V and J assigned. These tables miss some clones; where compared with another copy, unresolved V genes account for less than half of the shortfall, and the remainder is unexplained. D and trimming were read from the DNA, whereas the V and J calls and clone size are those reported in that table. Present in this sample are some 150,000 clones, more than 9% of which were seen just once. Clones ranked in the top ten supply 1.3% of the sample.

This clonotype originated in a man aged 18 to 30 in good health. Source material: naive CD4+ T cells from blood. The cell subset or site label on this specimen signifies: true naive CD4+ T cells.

The base sequence is TGTGCCAGCAGCTTAGTCCCCGGTCCCAACGAGCAGTACTTC. Its amino acids are CASSLVPGPNEQYF. This chain joins TRBV7-6 to TRBJ2-7, with the D gene call left open. Trimming costs V 1 base and J 5 bases, and their ends lie 12 bases apart. Taken from cysteine to phenylalanine, the CDR3 has 14 residues. The sequence is cut down to CDR3 DNA, 42 bases in frame from base 1. Sequences SGHVS (CDR1) and FNYEAQ (CDR2) are obtained from the germline V gene.